This is a list of T cell receptor beta chains from one sample in a study of identical twins. TCRdb reprocessed the 5' RACE reads via MiXCR and lists one record per CDR3 protein. Counted here are approximately 230,000 distinct CDR3 sequences, under 8.5% occurring once; the ten biggest clones make up just over 14%. The sample was also linked to a second study, of T cells expressing NK-cell markers.

The sample comprised CD8+ T cells sorted from blood. Every receptor here comes from a woman aged 18 to 35 in good health. Both conserved end residues are part of each CDR3. D genes are given only for firm matches. Clone size is stated in some rows and not others, as once, few, many or a class when expanded.

>14|TRBV7-6|.|.|TRBJ2-7
TGTGCCAGCAGCCGGACTTTGAGCTCCTACGAGCAGTACTTC
CASSRTLSSYEQYF
>17|TRBV25-1|few|TRBD2|TRBJ2-1
TGTGCCAGCAGTGAAGAATCTTTAGCGGGGACCCCAATTGAGCAGTTCTTC
CASSEESLAGTPIEQFF
>15|TRBV15|few|TRBD1|TRBJ2-7
TGTGCCACCAGTCAGGGGGACAGCTTAACCTACGAGCAGTACTTC
CATSQGDSLTYEQYF
>15|TRBV5-1|few|.|TRBJ2-1
TGCGCCAGCAGCTTGGCACAGGGTCCCCACAATGAGCAGTTCTTC
CASSLAQGPHNEQFF
>13|TRBV12-3/TRBV12-4|.|.|TRBJ1-2
TGTGCCAGCAGTGCTCCGGGGGGCTATGGCTACACCTTC
CASSAPGGYGYTF
>16|TRBV15|many|TRBD1|TRBJ2-1
TGTGCCACCAGCAGAGATCTTGGACAGGGTGGCAATATGCAGTTCTTC
CATSRDLGQGGNMQFF
>13|TRBV7-9|.|TRBD2|TRBJ2-1
TGTGCCAGCACCCAACTAGCGCACAATGAGCAGTTCTTC
CASTQLAHNEQFF
>15|TRBV15|few|.|TRBJ1-4
TGTGCCACCAGCAGAGACAGGGGAACTAATGAAAAACTGTTTTTT
CATSRDRGTNEKLFF
>17|TRBV29-1|few|TRBD1|TRBJ1-1
TGCAGCGGATCCGGGACAGTCTTCAGGCTGGACGATGGAAAAGCTTTCTTT
CSGSGTVFRLDDGKAFF
>15|TRBV25-1|.|.|TRBJ1-1
TGTGCCAGCAGGGAAGGGCAGGGAAGATACACTGAAGCTTTCTTT
CASREGQGRYTEAFF
>16|TRBV27|.|TRBD2|TRBJ2-1
TGTGCCAGCAGTTTGGGCCCCGGGACTAGCGAGAATGAGCAGTTCTTC
CASSLGPGTSENEQFF
>15|TRBV12-3/TRBV12-4|many|TRBD1|TRBJ2-3
TGTGCCAGCAGTTTAACAGGGGGCTCTACAGATACGCAGTATTTT
CASSLTGGSTDTQYF
>15|TRBV7-9|many|.|TRBJ2-5
TGTGCCAGCAGCTTACTTACAGGCGTCCAAGAGACCCAGTACTTC
CASSLLTGVQETQYF
>16|TRBV4-3|.|TRBD2|TRBJ2-7
TGCGCCAGCAGCCAAGAAGGGACTAGCGGGAGAAGCGAGCAGTACTTC
CASSQEGTSGRSEQYF
>14|TRBV20-1|.|.|TRBJ2-1
TGCAGTGCTATCGAGGGCGGTTCGACGAATGAGCAGTTCTTC
CSAIEGGSTNEQFF
>13|TRBV5-5|few|.|TRBJ2-1
TGTGCCAGCAGCCAGACTGTCTACAATGAGCAGTTCTTC
CASSQTVYNEQFF
>15|TRBV7-8|few|.|TRBJ2-4
TGTGCCAGCAGCTCCCGGGACGGAGGGGGATACATTCAGTACTTC
CASSSRDGGGYIQYF
>12|TRBV7-8|many|.|TRBJ2-3
TGTGCCAGCAGCGCACCGACTGGTACGCAGTATTTT
CASSAPTGTQYF
>11|TRBV12-3/TRBV12-4|many|.|TRBJ1-1
TGTGCCAGCACCCTGGGGCCTGAAGCTTTCTTT
CASTLGPEAFF
>14|TRBV27|few|.|TRBJ1-1
TGTGCCAGCAGTTTATTTACCGGGTCCACTGAAGCTTTCTTT
CASSLFTGSTEAFF
>16|TRBV2|few|TRBD2|TRBJ2-3
TGTGCCAGCGCCCTGCGGACTAGTGCAGTGGTGGATACGCAGTATTTT
CASALRTSAVVDTQYF
>13|TRBV6-2/TRBV6-3|.|.|TRBJ1-5
TGTGCCAGCAGTTATTTAGGAGTTCAGCCCCAGCATTTT
CASSYLGVQPQHF
>13|TRBV28|few|.|TRBJ2-5
TGTGCCAGCACCCTAGCTGAATGGGAGACCCAGTACTTC
CASTLAEWETQYF
>19|TRBV3-1|.|.|TRBJ2-7
TGTGCCAGCTCCCCGCAGGCGAATTACATAGACAGGAGCGGCTACGAGCAGTACTTC
CASSPQANYIDRSGYEQYF
>12|TRBV30|few|TRBD1|TRBJ2-1
TGTGCCTGGGGAGGGGGGACAGGAGAGCAGTTCTTC
CAWGGGTGEQFF